This T cell receptor (beta chain) comes out of a study of blood T cell repertoires in COVID-19. In the original analysis: Estimation of nucleated cell counts was performed using reference gene primer amplification. The repertoire was sequenced with immunoSEQ multiplex PCR; TCRdb's copy has only in-frame clones and lacks some. That table furnishes V, J and clone size, whereas the DNA furnished D and trimming. The repertoire has about 100,000 clones, 85% of them found once; the top ten carry about 1.8%. This clone was seen just once. CDR1 is SGHNT, CDR2 YENEEA, per germline. This CDR3 contains 17 residues. V trimming: 1 base; J trimming: 6 bases; junction bases outside the gene matches: 9.

The sample comprised peripheral blood. The V call is TRBV11-3, the J call TRBJ2-3; 11 nucleotides agree with TRBD2. The source is a woman in her 70s with active or convalescent COVID-19. The CDR3 sequence: CASSLGTSGGAEDTQYF. In nucleotides, the CDR3 is TGTGCCAGCAGCTTAGGAACTAGCGGGGGAGCAGAGGATACGCAGTATTTT.